This TCR beta chain originates from a study of cytotoxic CD8 clonotypes in ibrutinib-treated CLL. Profiled with immunoSEQ multiplex PCR; TCRdb holds only in-frame clones, not every one. This sample has about 39,000 clones; around 67% occur once, and the top ten carry 6.5% to 8%. CDR1 and CDR2 from the germline V gene are ENHRY and SYGVKD. The CDR3 has 14 amino acids. The germline V and J ends were trimmed by 2 bases and 4 bases, with 9 bases remaining between them. This specimen was PBMCs, taken at disease progression, from a patient treated with ibrutinib. The clonotype originates from a human donor with chronic lymphocytic leukemia. V gene TRBV10-3 combines with J gene TRBJ1-5; the D is unclear. DNA of the CDR3: TGTGCCATCAGTGAGGCGGGAGGGAATCAGCCCCAGCATTTT. Its translation: CAISEAGGNQPQHF.